These 30 T cell receptor beta chains originate from one sample sequenced in a study of breast tumors, draining lymph nodes, adjacent tissues. The lymph nodes were axillary draining lymph nodes from breast cancer patients. Each CDR3 protein gets one entry after TCRdb re-called the multiplex PCR reads with MiXCR. Of about 130,000 distinct CDR3 sequences in the sample, approximately 22% are singletons; the top ten hold 2% to 2.5%. Sequencing was carried out using axillary lymph node tissue. The receptors here all came from a female donor with breast cancer. Some clones in this sample may be carry-over from other donors' samples.

This clonotype has at least ten counts. The chain recombines TRBV20-1 with TRBJ2-5, with 8 nucleotides matching TRBD1. The CDR3 totals 15 residues. V gave up 3 bases and J gave up 7 bases; unmatched junction bases: 13. CDR1 DFQATT and CDR2 SNEGSKA come from the germline V gene (reference sequence). CDR3 residues: CSAREGQGSIGTQYF. Written as DNA, the CDR3 is TGCAGTGCTAGGGAAGGACAGGGCAGCATAGGGACCCAGTACTTC.

In this sample, this clonotype turned up many times. The V call is TRBV19, the J call TRBJ1-4; D is unclear. V lost 3 bases and J lost 0, with 14 bases in between. Germline V gene sequence: CDR1 LNHDA, CDR2 SQIVND (reference sequence). The CDR3 loop spans 17 amino acids. CDR3: CASSIEKALTTNEKLFF. CDR3 sequence (DNA): TGTGCCAGTAGTATCGAGAAGGCACTGACAACTAATGAAAAACTGTTTTTT.

This clonotype was seen at least ten times. The CDR3 DNA reads as TGTGCCAGCAGTGAAGTCAAGGCCCCAACCTACGAGCAGTACTTC. Translating gives CASSEVKAPTYEQYF. The gene calls are TRBV6-1 and TRBJ2-7, with D unresolved. The length of the CDR3 is 15 residues. Germline CDR1 reads MNHNS; CDR2 reads SASEGT. With 1 base removed from V and 2 bases from J, the gap between germline ends came to 12 bases.

This clonotype was observed at least ten times. The J gene is TRBJ2-7, the V gene TRBV3-1; D is unresolved. CDR1 is LGHDT and CDR2 is YNNKEL in the germline V gene (reference sequence). V lost 0 bases, J lost 0 bases, and 9 bases lay in between. CDR3 length: 15 amino acids. The CDR3 protein is CASSQERTPSYEQYF. The DNA of the CDR3 is TGTGCCAGCAGCCAAGAACGGACGCCCTCCTACGAGCAGTACTTC.

This clonotype was observed once. The chain combines TRBV18 with TRBJ2-4, with a weak D call TRBD2 (7 bases). V was shortened by 5 bases and J by 9 bases, with 20 bases between the two germline ends. This CDR3 contains 15 residues. Germline V gives CDR1 KGHSH, CDR2 LQKENI. The CDR3 loop is CASSVPGGPRTIQYF. DNA for the CDR3: TGTGCCAGCTCAGTGCCGGGGGGCCCGCGGACCATTCAGTACTTC.

This clonotype was seen repeatedly, ten times or more. The V gene is TRBV7-3, the J gene TRBJ2-1, with TRBD2 identical over 7 bases. The CDR3 sequence is 15 residues long. Germline CDR1 SGHTA, CDR2 FQGTGA. With 5 bases clipped from V and 2 bases from J, the junction kept 6 bases outside the gene matches. CDR3 sequence (DNA): TGTGCCAGCAGCCGAACTAGCGCCGCCTACAATGAGCAGTTCTTC. It yields the protein CASSRTSAAYNEQFF.

With regard to this clonotype: This may arise from a read error, as a much more abundant clone is one base away. A read error is likely, as this CDR3 ends without the conserved phenylalanine or tryptophan. The chain joins TRBV9 to TRBJ1-5; D is unclear. With 3 bases removed from V and 7 bases from J, the gap between germline ends came to 14 bases. CDR1 and CDR2 from the germline V gene are SGDLS and YYNGEE. The CDR3 extends over 14 amino acids. As DNA, the CDR3 is TGTGCCAGCAGCGCTCAGCCTACCCAGCAGCCCCAGCATCTT. Translated: CASSAQPTQQPQHL.

There are a few counts of this clonotype. The rearrangement joins TRBV6-5 to TRBJ1-5; D is possibly TRBD1 (5 bases). Germline V gives CDR1 MNHEY, CDR2 SVGAGI. Between the trimmed V and J ends, which lost 0 bases and 2 bases, there was a span of 11 bases. The CDR3 runs to 16 residues. The CDR3 here is CASSYSAGGGNQPQHF. The CDR3 DNA sequence: TGTGCCAGCAGTTACTCAGCTGGGGGTGGCAATCAGCCCCAGCATTTT.

This clonotype has ten or more counts. The chain recombines TRBV20-1 with TRBJ1-2; TRBD1 is a possible D gene (5 bases). This CDR3 has 13 residues. Germline V gene data show CDR1 as DFQATT and CDR2 as SNEGSKA (reference sequence). V lost 5 bases and J lost 7, with 17 bases in between. The CDR3 nucleotides read TGCAGTGCTCGGATGGGGGGGGTCGGTGGCTACACCTTC. Translated, it gives CSARMGGVGGYTF.

This clonotype has at least ten counts. This rearrangement joins TRBV7-2 to TRBJ1-4; 9 bases are a match to TRBD1. Trimming took 2 bases from V and 6 from J; bases not matched to a gene: 7. CDR3 length: 16 amino acids. Germline V gene lookup returns CDR1 SGHTA and CDR2 FQGNSA. CDR3 DNA: TGTGCCAGCAGCTTAAGTATGGGGACAGGGTATGAAAAACTGTTTTTT. This codes for CASSLSMGTGYEKLFF.

Notes on this clonotype: Without the conserved terminal phenylalanine or tryptophan, this CDR3 likely stems from a read error. The chain joins TRBV28 to TRBJ2-7; 13 bases map to TRBD2. CDR1 MDHEN and CDR2 SYDVKM come from the germline V gene. The CDR3 length is 18 residues. V lost 6 bases and J lost 2; bases outside the gene matches: 13. Here the CDR3 reads CASSRGTPGLAGAYEQYS. DNA for the CDR3: TGTGCCAGCAGCCGCGGGACACCTGGACTAGCGGGGGCCTACGAGCAGTACTCC.

At least ten counts were recorded for this clonotype. V is TRBV20-1 and J is TRBJ2-1; 7 nucleotides match TRBD2. V gave up 2 bases and J gave up 2 bases; unmatched junction bases: 6. Germline values: CDR1 DFQATT, CDR2 SNEGSKA (reference sequence). This CDR3 comprises 15 residues. CDR3 sequence (DNA): TGCAGTGCTAGATCGGCGGGAGTGGCCTACAATGAGCAGTTCTTC. It specifies CSARSAGVAYNEQFF.

This clonotype occurred many times. The V and J genes are TRBV10-3 and TRBJ1-2; weak D call: TRBD1 (5 bases). Trimming shortened V by 2 bases and J by 8 bases, and 15 bases separated the two germline ends. The CDR3 length is 14 residues. From germline, CDR1 is ENHRY and CDR2 SYGVKD. The CDR3 DNA is TGTGCCATCAGTGAGGACAGACGTCTAAACGGCTACACCTTC. Its translation is CAISEDRRLNGYTF.

V and J are TRBV4-1 and TRBJ1-1, with unresolved D. This CDR3 comprises 11 residues. The V gene's germline CDR1 is MGHRA and CDR2 YSYEKL. Trimming took off 5 bases at V and 4 bases at J, with 5 bases between the two ends. The CDR3 DNA sequence: TGCGCCAGCAGCGACGGCACTGAAGCTTTCTTT. Protein: CASSDGTEAFF.

As concerns this clonotype: It may be a read error: a sequence one base away is much more abundant. Given the absence of the conserved phenylalanine or tryptophan at the CDR3 end, a read error is likely. The chain combines TRBV5-4 with TRBJ1-2; D is undetermined. V lost 0 bases to trimming and J lost 1 base, with 7 bases between them. The CDR3 consists of 14 residues. Germline lookup yields CDR1 SGHNT and CDR2 YYREEE (reference sequence). The DNA for the CDR3 is TGTGCCAGCAGCTTGGGCCATAATAACTATGGCTACACCTCC. Amino acid sequence: CASSLGHNNYGYTS.

This clonotype was detected many times. The V call is TRBV14, the J call TRBJ2-5, with 7 bases fitting TRBD2. V shed 3 bases and J 5 bases; nucleotides not matched to a gene: 9. Germline lookup yields CDR1 SGHDN and CDR2 FVKESK. The CDR3 sequence is 15 residues long. The CDR3 loop is CASSQSMGGSETQYF. The CDR3 region has the DNA TGTGCCAGCAGCCAGTCGATGGGCGGGAGTGAGACCCAGTACTTC.

Turning to this clonotype: Lacking the conserved final phenylalanine or tryptophan, this CDR3 likely reflects a read error. This chain uses TRBV5-6 with TRBJ2-3; maybe TRBD2 (5 bases). Germline loops: CDR1 SGHDT, CDR2 YYEEEE. This CDR3 has 13 residues. Deletions cut 4 bases from V and 6 bases from J, with 12 bases between. The CDR3 is CASSEALADTQYI. The CDR3 DNA sequence: TGTGCCAGCAGCGAAGCATTAGCGGATACGCAGTATATT.

This clonotype was observed many times. The chain is built from TRBV5-1 and TRBJ2-7; 10 bases agree with TRBD1. CDR3 length: 15 residues. Germline CDR1 reads SGHRS; CDR2 reads YFSETQ. With V trimmed by 4 bases and J by 2 bases, 6 bases remained unmatched. CDR3 in DNA: TGCGCCAGCAGCCCGGGACAGGGGACCCCCTACGAGCAGTACTTC. Protein: CASSPGQGTPYEQYF.

This clonotype was recorded a few times. The V call is TRBV28, the J call TRBJ1-2; possible D gene TRBD1, 6 bases. The V end was cut by 5 bases, the J end by 7 bases, with 8 bases between. The CDR3 is 11 residues long. Germline-derived CDR1 and CDR2 are MDHEN and SYDVKM. The CDR3 DNA reads TGTGCCAGCAGTAGCAGGGGTGGCTACACCTTC. Translated: CASSSRGGYTF.

On this clonotype itself: A much more abundant neighbour one base away suggests this may be a read error. DNA of the CDR3: TGTGTCAGCAGTTTATCTTGGGGACAGGGGGCCTACGAGCAGTACTTC. Translation gives CVSSLSWGQGAYEQYF. The chain links TRBV27 to TRBJ2-7; 11 bases align to TRBD1. The CDR3 has 16 amino acids. The V gene's germline CDR1 is MNHEY and CDR2 SMNVEV (reference sequence).

In this sample, this clonotype turned up once. A much bigger clone sits one base away, suggesting this may be a read error. The gene calls are TRBV28 and TRBJ2-7; TRBD1 agrees at 7 bases. CDR1 and CDR2 from the germline V gene are MDHEN and SYDVKM. The CDR3 totals 14 residues. V shed 6 bases and J 5 bases; nucleotides not matched to a gene: 10. The CDR3 DNA is TGTGCCAGCAGATTTTTCGGGACAGAGAACGAGCAGTACTTC. Translating it yields CASRFFGTENEQYF.

This clonotype was picked up many times. V is TRBV18 and J is TRBJ1-2; the D is unclear. The CDR3 sequence is 11 residues long. Looked up from germline, CDR1 is KGHSH and CDR2 is LQKENI. Trimming left V 6 bases short and J 4 bases short, with 6 bases between. The CDR3 coding sequence is TGTGCCAGCTCTGACCGCTATGGCTACACCTTC. Its translation is CASSDRYGYTF.

This clonotype has at least ten counts. The chain links TRBV5-1 to TRBJ1-2; TRBD1 might be the D (5 bases). From germline, CDR1 is SGHRS and CDR2 YFSETQ. V lost 1 base and J lost 6, with 13 bases in between. The CDR3 is 14 amino acids. This CDR3 reads CASSLWGEQDGYTF. CDR3 nucleotide sequence: TGCGCCAGCAGCTTGTGGGGGGAGCAAGATGGCTACACCTTC.

This clonotype was counted ten times or more. The chain is built from TRBV7-9 and TRBJ1-5, with TRBD1 as a possible D gene (5 bases). This CDR3 has 14 residues. Germline V lookup: CDR1 SEHNR, CDR2 FQNEAQ (reference sequence). The V and J ends lost 4 bases and 5 bases respectively, with 12 bases between them. The CDR3 protein is CASSSGQGDQPQHF. The CDR3 nucleotides read TGTGCCAGCAGCTCCGGCCAAGGGGATCAGCCCCAGCATTTT.

This clonotype was recorded at least ten times. The V call is TRBV20-1, the J call TRBJ2-2; D perhaps matches TRBD2 (6 bases). Trimming stripped 6 bases from V and 4 bases from J, with 18 bases between. The CDR3 is made up of 15 amino acids. CDR1 and CDR2 (germline): DFQATT, SNEGSKA (reference sequence). CDR3 sequence: CSAPPAGVLTGELFF. The CDR3 DNA follows: TGCAGTGCCCCCCCAGCGGGTGTACTCACCGGGGAGCTGTTTTTT.

Points on this clonotype: The junction and the germline gene differ at one end; a read error may be behind it. The chain combines TRBV12-3 or TRBV12-4 with TRBJ1-5, with D possibly matching TRBD1 (5 bases). There are 13 residues in the CDR3. CDR3 loop: CASSDSSNQPQHF. In DNA form, the CDR3 reads TGTGCTAGCAGTGACAGTAGCAATCAGCCCCAGCATTTT.

With respect to this clonotype: This could be a read error, since a much larger clone is one nucleotide away. The gene calls are TRBV14 and TRBJ1-2, with a tentative D call TRBD1 (5 bases). This CDR3 comprises 13 residues. CDR1 and CDR2 from the germline V gene are SGHDN and FVKESK. The germline V and J ends were trimmed by 0 bases and 12 bases, with 14 bases remaining between them. The CDR3 here is CASSQENWGSNTF. The DNA for the CDR3 is TGTGCCAGCAGCCAAGAGAATTGGGGGTCAAACACCTTC. Full variable domain (missing parts from reference TRBV14 and TRBJ1-2): EAGVTQFPSHSVIEKGQTVTLRCDPISGHDNLYWYRRVMGKEIKFLLHFVKESKQDESGMPNNRFLAERTGGTYSTLKVQPAELEDSGVYFCASSQENWGSNTFGSGTRLTVV.

Points on this clonotype: A clone one base away is much larger, so this may be a read error. The CDR3, as DNA: TGTGCCAGCAGATCAGGTTCCACCGGGGAGCCGTTTTTT. This encodes CASRSGSTGEPFF. The chain has TRBV7-3 and TRBJ2-2; weak D call: TRBD2 (5 bases). Germline V gene lookup returns CDR1 SGHTA and CDR2 FQGTGA. The CDR3 contains 13 residues.

About this clonotype itself: This may be a read error, as it is one base from a much larger clone. The V call is TRBV6-6, the J call TRBJ1-3; possible D gene TRBD1, 6 bases. The CDR3 has 14 amino acids. Germline CDR1 MNHNY, CDR2 SVGAGI (reference sequence). CDR3 in amino acids: CASSNRVSGNTVYF. The CDR3 DNA reads as TGTGCCAGCAGTAACAGGGTATCTGGAAACACCGTATATTTT.

Concerning this clonotype: Possible read error: a much larger clone is one base away. V and J are TRBV5-1 and TRBJ2-7; 7 bases fit TRBD1. In germline, CDR1 is SGHRS, CDR2 YFSETQ. The length of the CDR3 is 17 residues. CDR3 loop: CASSLGQGEVRSYERYF. The CDR3, as DNA: TGCGCCAGCAGCTTGGGACAGGGCGAGGTGAGGTCCTACGAGCGGTACTTC.